These 14 T cell receptor beta chains were sequenced from one sample in a study of T and B cells in COVID-19 patients. Each TRB amplification used roughly 250-550 ng of genomic DNA from blood. TRB rearrangements were amplified by multiplex PCR with BIOMED2 TRB-A/B primers. In TCRdb, the multiplex PCR reads were re-called with MiXCR into one record per CDR3 protein. The sample holds approximately 16,000 distinct CDR3 sequences, around a quarter seen once. The sequenced sample consisted of blood. These receptors all come from a human donor who had recovered from COVID-19.

Sample share makes this clonotype medium-sized. The chain recombines TRBV19 with TRBJ2-2, with D possibly being TRBD1 or TRBD2 (5 bases each). This CDR3 contains 13 residues. V gave up 11 bases and J gave up 5 bases, with 15 bases separating them. CDR1 LNHDA and CDR2 SQIVND come from the germline V gene (reference sequence). CDR3 coding DNA: TGTGCCTCTCTCGGGGACGGAACCGGGGAGCTGTTTTTT. It is translated as CASLGDGTGELFF.

The V gene is TRBV12-3 or TRBV12-4, the J gene TRBJ2-5; D is undetermined. Trimming cost V 1 base and J 4 bases, with 10 bases left between them. The CDR3 is 14 residues long. This chain's CDR3 is CASSLEGRLETQYF. CDR3 bases: TGTGCCAGCAGTTTAGAGGGCAGGTTAGAGACCCAGTACTTC.

The V gene is TRBV20-1, the J gene TRBJ2-1; 10 nucleotides match TRBD2. Germline loops: CDR1 DFQATT, CDR2 SNEGSKA (reference sequence). Germline trimming cut 6 bases from V and 10 bases from J; bases unmatched to any gene: 15. This CDR3 has 15 residues. Here the CDR3 DNA reads TGCAGTGCAATAAGGTCGGCTAGCGGGAGAGGGGAGCAGTTCTTC. Protein: CSAIRSASGRGEQFF.

This clonotype was counted a few times. The chain carries TRBV6-5 and TRBJ2-4; TRBD2 aligns across 7 bases. V lost 0 bases to trimming and J lost 10 bases; unmatched junction nucleotides: 15. Germline V gives CDR1 MNHEY, CDR2 SVGAGI. The CDR3 totals 17 residues. The CDR3 coding sequence is TGTGCCAGCAGTTACTCTCGGGCGGCTACTGGACTAGGAATTCAGTACTTC. Translated, it gives CASSYSRAATGLGIQYF.

This clonotype was found a few times. The chain combines TRBV20-1 with TRBJ2-2; 7 nucleotides line up with TRBD2. The germline CDR1 and CDR2 sequences are DFQATT and SNEGSKA (reference sequence). J gave up 4 bases and V 5 bases, and 10 bases lay outside the gene matches. The CDR3 covers 15 residues. CDR3: CSALPLGRGTGELFF. The CDR3 bases are TGCAGTGCTCTTCCTTTGGGGAGGGGCACCGGGGAGCTGTTTTTT.

This clonotype showed up just a few times. The chain uses TRBV6-5 and TRBJ1-2; D is undetermined. The germline V gene has CDR1 MNHEY and CDR2 SVGAGI. The CDR3 runs 14 residues. Trimming took off 5 bases at V and 3 bases at J, with 13 bases between the two ends. In DNA form, the CDR3 reads TGTGCCAGCAGTAGGAGACGGCCTGACTATGGCTACACCTTC. Encoded protein: CASSRRRPDYGYTF.

This clonotype was observed a few times. V usage is TRBV18 and J usage is TRBJ2-5; D may be TRBD2 (6 bases). Trimming took 6 bases from V and 3 from J, leaving 11 bases between them. Germline V gives CDR1 KGHSH, CDR2 LQKENI. This CDR3 has 13 residues. For the CDR3, the DNA is TGTGCCAGCTCCGGGGGACTCGAAGAGACCCAGTACTTC. Translating it yields CASSGGLEETQYF.

This clonotype was observed a single time. The chain carries TRBV20-1 and TRBJ1-1; 9 bases are shared with TRBD1. This CDR3 has 13 amino acids. Germline lookup yields CDR1 DFQATT and CDR2 SNEGSKA (reference sequence). Trimming took 6 bases from V and 6 from J; bases not matched to a gene: 8. CDR3 coding DNA: TGCAGTGCATCCACAGGGGGCAATGCTGAAGCTTTCTTT. This translates into CSASTGGNAEAFF.

This clonotype showed up just a few times. The rearrangement uses TRBV6-4 and TRBJ2-1, with a tentative D call TRBD2 (5 bases). Germline assignment: CDR1 MRHNA and CDR2 SNTAGT. The CDR3 is made up of 13 amino acids. The V and J ends lost 3 bases and 8 bases respectively, with 11 bases between them. CDR3 sequence: CASSESGMDEQFF. The CDR3 DNA reads as TGTGCCAGCAGTGAATCGGGGATGGATGAGCAGTTCTTC.

The genes are TRBV18 and TRBJ2-5; a weak D match, TRBD2 (6 bases). The germline V gene has CDR1 KGHSH and CDR2 LQKENI. Trimming took off 3 bases at V and 9 bases at J, with 20 bases between the two ends. This CDR3 contains 15 residues. The CDR3 nucleotides read TGTGCCAGCTCACCCAACCGGGGATCCGGAGGGGCCCAGTACTTC. Translation gives CASSPNRGSGGAQYF.

The chain recombines TRBV6-2 or TRBV6-3 with TRBJ1-1; unclear D gene. This CDR3 has 13 amino acids. The V end lost 2 bases, the J end lost 5 bases, and 9 bases lay between the germline ends. CDR1 is MNHEY, CDR2 SVGEGT, per germline. The CDR3 region has the DNA TGTGCCAGCAGTTACGAGGAAAAAACTGAAGCTTTCTTT. The encoded protein is CASSYEEKTEAFF.

The V call is TRBV5-6, the J call TRBJ1-6; TRBD1 agrees at 9 bases. V lost 4 bases, J lost 10 bases, and 6 bases stayed unmatched. Germline CDR1 reads SGHDT; CDR2 reads YYEEEE. The CDR3 has 14 residues. The CDR3 is CASSRDREQSPLHF. The CDR3 bases are TGTGCCAGCAGCCGGGACAGGGAGCAATCACCCCTCCACTTT. Complete variable domain (other parts from reference TRBV5-6 and TRBJ1-6): DAGVTQSPTHLIKTRGQQVTLRCSPKSGHDTVSWYQQALGQGPQFIFQYYEEEERQRGNFPDRFSGHQFPNYSSELNVNALLLGDSALYLCASSRDREQSPLHFGNGTRLTVT.

This clonotype has only a few counts. V and J are TRBV30 and TRBJ1-3, with D uncertain. Germline lookup yields CDR1 GTSNPN and CDR2 SVGIG (reference sequence). CDR3 size: 14 residues. The V and J ends lost 0 bases and 3 bases respectively, with 9 bases between them. The CDR3 region is CAWSVPENGNTIYF. In DNA form, the CDR3 reads TGTGCCTGGAGTGTACCGGAGAATGGAAACACCATATATTTT.

This clonotype turned up a few times. V usage is TRBV13 and J usage is TRBJ1-3, with TRBD1 matching 8 bases. V was clipped by 5 bases and J by 0 bases; unmatched bases: 6. The V gene's germline CDR1 is PRHDT and CDR2 FYEKMQ (reference sequence). The CDR3 extends over 16 amino acids. Here the CDR3 reads CASSTRQGRSGNTIYF. The CDR3 DNA follows: TGTGCCAGCAGCACCAGACAGGGGCGCTCTGGAAACACCATATATTTT.